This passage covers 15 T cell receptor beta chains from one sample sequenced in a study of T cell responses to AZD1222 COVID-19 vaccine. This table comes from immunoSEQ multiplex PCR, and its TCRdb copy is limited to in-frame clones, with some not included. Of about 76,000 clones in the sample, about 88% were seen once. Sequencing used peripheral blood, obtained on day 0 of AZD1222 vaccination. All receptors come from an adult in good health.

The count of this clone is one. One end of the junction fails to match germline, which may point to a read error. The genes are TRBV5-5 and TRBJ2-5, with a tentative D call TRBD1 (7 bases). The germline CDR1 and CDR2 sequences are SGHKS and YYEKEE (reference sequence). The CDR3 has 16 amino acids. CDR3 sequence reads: CASSPPGGPGPEAQYF. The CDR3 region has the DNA TGTGCCAGCAGCCCTCCAGGGGGGCCAGGTCCAGAGGCCCAGTACTTC.

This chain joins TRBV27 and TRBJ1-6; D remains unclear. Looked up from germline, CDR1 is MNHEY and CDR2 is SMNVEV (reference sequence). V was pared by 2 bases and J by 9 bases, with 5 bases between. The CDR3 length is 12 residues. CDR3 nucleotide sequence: TGTGCCAGCAGTTTACCGTCTTCACCCCTCCACTTT. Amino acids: CASSLPSSPLHF.

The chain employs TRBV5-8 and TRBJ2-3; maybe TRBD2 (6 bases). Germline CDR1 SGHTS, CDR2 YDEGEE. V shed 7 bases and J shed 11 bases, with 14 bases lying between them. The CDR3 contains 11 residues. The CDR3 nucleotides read TGTGCCAGCGGGGGGTATGGAAAGCAGTATTTT. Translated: CASGGYGKQYF.

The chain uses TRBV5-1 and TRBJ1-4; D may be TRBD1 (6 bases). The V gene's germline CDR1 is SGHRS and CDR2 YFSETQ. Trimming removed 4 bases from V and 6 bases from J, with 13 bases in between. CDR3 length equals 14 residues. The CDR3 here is CASSLQGIDEKLFF. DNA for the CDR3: TGCGCCAGCAGCCTACAGGGTATTGATGAAAAACTGTTTTTT.

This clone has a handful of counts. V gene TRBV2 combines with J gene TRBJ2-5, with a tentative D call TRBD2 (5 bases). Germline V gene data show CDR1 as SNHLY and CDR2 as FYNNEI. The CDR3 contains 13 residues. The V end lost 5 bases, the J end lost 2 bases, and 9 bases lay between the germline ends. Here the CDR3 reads CASSSTRQETQYF. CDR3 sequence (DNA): TGTGCCAGCAGTTCCACTAGGCAAGAGACCCAGTACTTC.

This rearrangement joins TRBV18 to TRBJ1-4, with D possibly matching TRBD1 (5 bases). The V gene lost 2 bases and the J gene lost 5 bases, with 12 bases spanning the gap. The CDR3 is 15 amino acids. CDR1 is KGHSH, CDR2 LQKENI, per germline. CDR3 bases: TGTGCCAGCTCACCAACGGGGCCAGTAAATGAAAAACTGTTTTTT. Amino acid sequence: CASSPTGPVNEKLFF.

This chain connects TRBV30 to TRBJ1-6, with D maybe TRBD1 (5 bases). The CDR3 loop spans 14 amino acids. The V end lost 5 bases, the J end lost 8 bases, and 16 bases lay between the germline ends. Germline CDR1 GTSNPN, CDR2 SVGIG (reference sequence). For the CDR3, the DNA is TGTGCCTGGGGTCTCTCGGGGACCTATTCACCCCTCCACTTT. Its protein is CAWGLSGTYSPLHF.

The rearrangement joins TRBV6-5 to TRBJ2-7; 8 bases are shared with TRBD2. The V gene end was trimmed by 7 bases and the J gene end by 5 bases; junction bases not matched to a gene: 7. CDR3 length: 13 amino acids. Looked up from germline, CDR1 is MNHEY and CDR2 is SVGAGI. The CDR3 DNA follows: TGTGCCAGCATTCCAGCGGGAGCTAACGAGCAGTACTTC. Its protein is CASIPAGANEQYF.

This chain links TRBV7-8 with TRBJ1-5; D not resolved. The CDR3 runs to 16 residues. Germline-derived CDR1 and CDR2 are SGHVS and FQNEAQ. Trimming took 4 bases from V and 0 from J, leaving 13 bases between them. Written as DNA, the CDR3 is TGTGCCAGCAGCTCCCAACCGGCCTTTAGCAATCAGCCCCAGCATTTT. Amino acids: CASSSQPAFSNQPQHF.

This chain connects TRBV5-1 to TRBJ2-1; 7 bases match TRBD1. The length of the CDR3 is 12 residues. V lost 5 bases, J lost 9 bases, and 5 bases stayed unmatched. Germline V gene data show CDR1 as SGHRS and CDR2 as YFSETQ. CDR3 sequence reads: CASRQTGAEQFF. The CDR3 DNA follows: TGCGCCAGCAGGCAAACAGGGGCTGAGCAGTTCTTC.

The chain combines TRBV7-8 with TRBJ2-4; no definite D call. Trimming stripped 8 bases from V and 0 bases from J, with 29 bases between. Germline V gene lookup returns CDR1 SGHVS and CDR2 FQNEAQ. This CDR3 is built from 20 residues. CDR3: CASGPHRFLITSIAKNIQYF. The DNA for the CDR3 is TGTGCCAGCGGGCCACACAGATTCTTAATTACTTCAATAGCCAAAAACATTCAGTACTTC.

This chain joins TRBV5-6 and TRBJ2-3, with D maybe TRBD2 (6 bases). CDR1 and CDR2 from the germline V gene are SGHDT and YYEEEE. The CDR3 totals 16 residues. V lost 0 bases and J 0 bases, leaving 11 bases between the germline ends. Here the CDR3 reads CASSLATSLSTDTQYF. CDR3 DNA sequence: TGTGCCAGCAGCTTGGCCACTAGCCTTAGCACAGATACGCAGTATTTT.

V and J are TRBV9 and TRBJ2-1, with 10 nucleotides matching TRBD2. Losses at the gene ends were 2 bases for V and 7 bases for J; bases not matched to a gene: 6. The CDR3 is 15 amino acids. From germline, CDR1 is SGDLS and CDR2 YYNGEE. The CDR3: CASSVWTSGRNEQFF. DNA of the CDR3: TGTGCCAGCAGCGTGTGGACTAGCGGCCGAAATGAGCAGTTCTTC.

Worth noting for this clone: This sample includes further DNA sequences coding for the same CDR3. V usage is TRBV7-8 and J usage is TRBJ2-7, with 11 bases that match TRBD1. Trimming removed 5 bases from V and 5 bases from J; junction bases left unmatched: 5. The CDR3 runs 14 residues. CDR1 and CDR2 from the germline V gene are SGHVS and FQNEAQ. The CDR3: CASSLGQGVHEQYF. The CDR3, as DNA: TGTGCCAGCAGCCTGGGACAGGGGGTCCACGAGCAGTACTTC.

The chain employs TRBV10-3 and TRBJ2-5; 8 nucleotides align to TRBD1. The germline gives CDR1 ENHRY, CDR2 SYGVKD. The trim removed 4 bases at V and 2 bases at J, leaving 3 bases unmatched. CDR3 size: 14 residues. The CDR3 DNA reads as TGTGCCATCAGTGCCACAGGGGGTCAAGAGACCCAGTACTTC. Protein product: CAISATGGQETQYF.